The rows below give T cell receptor beta chains drawn from one sample of a study of T cells expressing NK-cell markers. Using the 5' RACE reads, TCRdb records one entry per CDR3 protein without DNA. In total, the table holds 550,000 to 600,000 distinct CDR3 sequences. Sequenced sample: blood T cells: a sorted CD56 or NKG2C T cell subset, CD4+ or CD8+ T cells, or bulk PBMC T cells (not recorded which). These receptors originate from a man between 18 and 35 years old in good health. Each CDR3 is given with its conserved first and last residue.

j_gene | len | v_gene | CDR3aa
TRBJ2-3 | 17 | TRBV5-1 | CASSLSLGQKGSNTQYF
TRBJ2-5 | 13 | TRBV14 | CASSPRGFQTQYF
TRBJ1-2 | 16 | TRBV5-1 | CASSLEGRPVGYGYTF
TRBJ1-3 | 16 | TRBV12-3/TRBV12-4 | CASRAGRGGSGNTIYF
TRBJ2-1 | 17 | TRBV11-3 | CASSPGLADNSYNEQFF
TRBJ2-2 | 15 | TRBV24-1 | CATSDRIRLGGELFF
TRBJ2-2 | 17 | TRBV29-1 | CSVRGGGGALIAGELFF
TRBJ2-7 | 14 | TRBV6-2/TRBV6-3 | CASSSWTSGYEQYF
TRBJ2-2 | 16 | TRBV20-1 | CSATPLTSGHTGELFF
TRBJ1-5 | 14 | TRBV12-3/TRBV12-4 | CASLVGGSNQPQHF
TRBJ2-1 | 15 | TRBV19 | CASTTGTTSFNEQFF
TRBJ2-1 | 13 | TRBV5-6 | CASSWWGGNEQFF
TRBJ2-4 | 12 | TRBV18 | CASSPASPIQYF
TRBJ1-4 | 13 | TRBV14 | CATSRVASEKLFF
TRBJ1-5 | 13 | TRBV15 | CATSSRGGQPQHF
TRBJ2-3 | 19 | TRBV28 | CASSFKSPGLAASTDTQYF
TRBJ2-5 | 13 | TRBV24-1 | CATSVRQEETQYF
TRBJ2-5 | 13 | TRBV20-1 | CSARVQEKETQYF
TRBJ2-6 | 15 | TRBV6-4 | CASSDTGAGANVLTF
TRBJ1-1 | 15 | TRBV6-5 | CASSYYGVGGTEAFF
TRBJ2-7 | 15 | TRBV20-1 | CSAPSQFGATYEQYF
TRBJ2-3 | 15 | TRBV5-1 | CASSPQGSRTDTQYF
TRBJ2-2 | 14 | TRBV5-1 | CASSLVANTGELFF
TRBJ2-1 | 15 | TRBV11-1 | CASRPQASGYNEQFF
TRBJ1-1 | 13 | TRBV18 | CASSPEMKGEAFF
TRBJ2-4 | 17 | TRBV20-1 | CSALTPASGGPKNIQYF
TRBJ2-3 | 14 | TRBV20-1 | CSALRESGGDTQYF
TRBJ2-7 | 15 | TRBV4-2 | CASSELAGPSYEQYF
TRBJ2-5 | 16 | TRBV20-1 | CSASIAGGPPQETQYF
TRBJ2-5 | 13 | TRBV20-1 | CSASQGVLETQYF
TRBJ2-5 | 12 | TRBV18 | CASGPQQETQYF
TRBJ2-7 | 17 | TRBV6-2/TRBV6-3 | CASSYPLSGREVYEQYF
TRBJ2-1 | 15 | TRBV7-2 | CASSLSTSVNNEQFF
TRBJ2-1 | 15 | TRBV28 | CASSLGLAARSEQFF
TRBJ1-1 | 13 | TRBV7-8 | CASSSDRGGRAFF
TRBJ2-3 | 17 | TRBV20-1 | CSAVRLAENSSTDTQYF
TRBJ2-1 | 16 | TRBV9 | CASSVRLAGALREQFF
TRBJ1-5 | 15 | TRBV30 | CAWSVVDLSNQPQHF
TRBJ2-7 | 16 | TRBV28 | CASSLPRQDPRLEQYF
TRBJ1-5 | 15 | TRBV5-1 | CASSPMGGSNQPQHF
TRBJ2-1 | 15 | TRBV3-1 | CASSSTSSSYNEQFF
TRBJ2-3 | 15 | TRBV5-1 | CASSLSSGLRDTQYF
TRBJ2-1 | 15 | TRBV24-1 | CATSDSPSGYNEQFF
TRBJ1-6 | 14 | TRBV27 | CASRQGAYNSPLHF
TRBJ1-1 | 15 | TRBV4-1 | CASSEDRGRNTEAFF